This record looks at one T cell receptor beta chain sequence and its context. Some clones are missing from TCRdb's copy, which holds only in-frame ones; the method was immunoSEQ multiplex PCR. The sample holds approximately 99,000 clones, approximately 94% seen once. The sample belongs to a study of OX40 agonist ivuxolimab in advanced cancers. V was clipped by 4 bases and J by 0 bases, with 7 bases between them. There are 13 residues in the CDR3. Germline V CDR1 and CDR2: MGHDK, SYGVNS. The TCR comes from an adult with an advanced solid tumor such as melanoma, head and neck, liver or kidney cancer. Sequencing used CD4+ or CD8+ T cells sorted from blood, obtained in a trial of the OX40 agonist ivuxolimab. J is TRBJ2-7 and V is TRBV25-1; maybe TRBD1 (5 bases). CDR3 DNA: TGTGCCAGCAGTGTCACAGGCTCCTACGAGCAGTACTTC. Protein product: CASSVTGSYEQYF.